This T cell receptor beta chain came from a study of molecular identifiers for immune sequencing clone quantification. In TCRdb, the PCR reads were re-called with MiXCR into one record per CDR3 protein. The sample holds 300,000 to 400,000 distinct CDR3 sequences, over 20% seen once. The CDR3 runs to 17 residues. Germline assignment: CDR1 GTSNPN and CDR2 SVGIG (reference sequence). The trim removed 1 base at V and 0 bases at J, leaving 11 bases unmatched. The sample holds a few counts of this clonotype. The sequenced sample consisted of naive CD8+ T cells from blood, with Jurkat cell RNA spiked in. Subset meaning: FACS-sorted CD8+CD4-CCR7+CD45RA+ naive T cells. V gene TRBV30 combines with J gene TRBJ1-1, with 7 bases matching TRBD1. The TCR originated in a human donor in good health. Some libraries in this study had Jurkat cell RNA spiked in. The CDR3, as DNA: TGTGCCTGGAGTGAACAGGGGATTGTGGTTGTGAACACTGAAGCTTTCTTT. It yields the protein CAWSEQGIVVVNTEAFF.